Listed here are 21 T cell receptor beta chains from one sample, sequenced in a study of circulating and synovial CD4+ cells in juvenile arthritis. Generated by immunoSEQ multiplex PCR, the TCRdb table keeps only in-frame clones and is missing some. The table records tens of thousands of clones, approximately 92% of them present only once. The sample taken for sequencing was CD4+ T cells from blood. These receptors were obtained from a human donor with juvenile idiopathic arthritis.

This chain connects TRBV9 to TRBJ2-2, with D uncertain. In germline, CDR1 is SGDLS, CDR2 YYNGEE. Deletions cut 4 bases from V and 1 base from J, with 8 bases between. The CDR3 contains 14 residues. This CDR3 reads CASSPRQNTGELFF. CDR3 DNA: TGTGCCAGCAGCCCACGACAGAACACCGGGGAGCTGTTTTTT.

Of note for this clone: At one boundary the junction diverges from the germline segment, which might be a read error. The chain combines TRBV7-7 with TRBJ2-5; 8 bases agree with TRBD1. The CDR3 loop spans 15 amino acids. The germline gives CDR1 SSHAT, CDR2 FNYEAQ (reference sequence). The CDR3 loop is CASSFWTGYQETQYF. The CDR3 nucleotides are TGTGCTAGCAGCTTCTGGACAGGGTATCAGGAGACCCAGTACTTC.

The chain joins TRBV27 to TRBJ2-3; TRBD1 aligns across 11 bases. With 7 bases clipped from V and 2 bases from J, the junction kept 8 bases outside the gene matches. The CDR3 has 16 amino acids. In germline, CDR1 is MNHEY, CDR2 SMNVEV (reference sequence). The CDR3 region is CASTPDRGRLTDTQYF. DNA of the CDR3: TGTGCCAGCACTCCGGACAGGGGGCGTCTCACAGATACGCAGTATTTT.

The V gene is TRBV6-5, the J gene TRBJ2-3; the D gene is possibly TRBD1 (6 bases). The CDR3 loop spans 15 amino acids. The ends were cut back, 4 bases at V and 6 bases at J, with 17 bases in the middle. Germline assignment: CDR1 MNHEY and CDR2 SVGAGI. The CDR3 protein is CASSSRGLGADTQYF. CDR3 nucleotide sequence: TGTGCCAGCAGTTCCAGGGGATTAGGCGCCGATACGCAGTATTTT.

J is TRBJ2-1 and V is TRBV7-3, with D tentatively TRBD2 (6 bases). The CDR3 spans 16 residues. The V gene's germline CDR1 is SGHTA and CDR2 FQGTGA. Deletions cut 4 bases from V and 7 bases from J, with 20 bases between. The CDR3 loop is CASSSGTLPGFNEQFF. The CDR3 DNA is TGTGCCAGCAGCTCGGGGACTCTACCTGGGTTTAATGAGCAGTTCTTC.

The chain has TRBV19 and TRBJ2-7, with 7 bases matching TRBD1. The CDR3 runs 14 residues. After removal of 7 bases from V and 2 bases from J, the junction contained 8 bases not matched to a gene. Germline V gene sequence: CDR1 LNHDA, CDR2 SQIVND (reference sequence). The CDR3 loop is CASTSGQGAYEQYF. DNA of the CDR3: TGTGCCAGTACGTCCGGCCAGGGGGCCTACGAGCAGTACTTC.

DNA for the CDR3: TGTGCCAGCAGCCCGAGGGGGTCCAATCAGCCCCAGCATTTT. Its translation is CASSPRGSNQPQHF. V is TRBV9 and J is TRBJ1-5; TRBD1 might be the D (6 bases). Trimming cost V 4 bases and J 3 bases, with 11 bases left between them. CDR1 is SGDLS and CDR2 is YYNGEE in the germline V gene. The CDR3 length is 14 residues.

The chain employs TRBV4-2 and TRBJ2-7, with 12 bases lining up with TRBD2. Trimming cost V 1 base and J 4 bases; bases outside gene matches: 8. The CDR3 is made up of 17 amino acids. Germline-derived CDR1 and CDR2 are LGHNA and YNFKEQ. The CDR3 here is CASSQGDRLAGEYEQYF. In nucleotides, the CDR3 is TGTGCCAGCAGCCAAGGGGACCGACTAGCGGGAGAGTACGAGCAGTACTTC.

The chain is built from TRBV11-2 and TRBJ2-1, with a possible D match to TRBD1 (6 bases). In germline, CDR1 is SGHAT, CDR2 FQNNGV. The CDR3 contains 15 residues. V lost 7 bases and J 4 bases, leaving 17 bases between the germline ends. Here the CDR3 DNA reads TGTGCCAGCAAACCAATCAGGGGACCGTACAATGAGCAGTTCTTC. This codes for CASKPIRGPYNEQFF.

The chain recombines TRBV9 with TRBJ2-3; no definite D call. The CDR3 extends over 13 amino acids. V lost 2 bases and J lost 11, with 15 bases in between. CDR1 is SGDLS and CDR2 is YYNGEE in the germline V gene. The CDR3, as DNA: TGTGCCAGCAGCGTCCTCGATGGCCGCGGGCAGTATTTT. Protein sequence: CASSVLDGRGQYF. The variable domain in full, with the rest retrieved from reference TRBV9 and TRBJ2-3, is DSGVTQTPKHLITATGQRVTLRCSPRSGDLSVYWYQQSLDQGLQFLIQYYNGEERAKGNILERFSAQQFPDLHSELNLSSLELGDSALYFCASSVLDGRGQYFGPGTRLTVL.

The chain is built from TRBV9 and TRBJ1-2; 7 nucleotides match TRBD1. The CDR3 sequence is 16 residues long. Per the germline V gene, CDR1 is SGDLS and CDR2 is YYNGEE. After removal of 4 bases from V and 4 bases from J, the junction contained 13 bases not matched to a gene. This CDR3 is CASSPGSQGGLYGYTF. In nucleotides, the CDR3 is TGTGCCAGCAGCCCGGGGAGCCAGGGGGGCCTCTATGGCTACACCTTC. Combining the CDR3 with reference TRBV9 and TRBJ1-2 gives the whole variable domain DSGVTQTPKHLITATGQRVTLRCSPRSGDLSVYWYQQSLDQGLQFLIQYYNGEERAKGNILERFSAQQFPDLHSELNLSSLELGDSALYFCASSPGSQGGLYGYTFGSGTRLTVV.

The chain uses TRBV4-2 and TRBJ2-1; 7 bases align to TRBD2. Germline V lookup: CDR1 LGHNA, CDR2 YNFKEQ. V lost 1 base, J lost 4 bases, and 10 bases stayed unmatched. The CDR3 runs 17 residues. CDR3: CASSQVVTGGLYNEQFF. The CDR3 DNA follows: TGTGCCAGCAGCCAAGTCGTGACGGGAGGCCTTTACAATGAGCAGTTCTTC.

The chain uses TRBV7-3 and TRBJ2-1, with D uncertain. The ends were cut back, 0 bases at V and 8 bases at J, with 8 bases in the middle. The CDR3 loop spans 13 amino acids. Germline-derived CDR1 and CDR2 are SGHTA and FQGTGA. The CDR3 nucleotides read TGTGCCAGCAGCTTAACGTTCGGTTATGAGCAGTTCTTC. Amino acids: CASSLTFGYEQFF. Variable domain in full (rest from reference TRBV7-3 and TRBJ2-1): GAGVSQTPSNKVTEKGKYVELRCDPISGHTALYWYRQSLGQGPEFLIYFQGTGAADDSGLPNDRFFAVRPEGSVSTLKIQRTERGDSAVYLCASSLTFGYEQFFGPGTRLTVL.

The V gene is TRBV4-1, the J gene TRBJ2-1; 12 bases agree with TRBD2. Germline CDR1 is MGHRA and CDR2 is YSYEKL. CDR3 length: 16 amino acids. The ends lost 0 bases at V and 8 bases at J; junction bases unmatched: 5. The CDR3 nucleotides are TGCGCCAGCAGCCAAGACGGGACTAGCGGGTGGGATGAGCAGTTCTTC. This sequence encodes CASSQDGTSGWDEQFF.

The rearrangement links TRBV4-2 to TRBJ2-1; possibly TRBD2 for D (6 bases). This CDR3 contains 17 residues. V lost 0 bases and J lost 4, with 16 bases in between. Germline-derived CDR1 and CDR2 are LGHNA and YNFKEQ. The CDR3, as DNA: TGTGCCAGCAGCCAAGATATTTGGAGCGGGTCTTACAATGAGCAGTTCTTC. Amino acid sequence: CASSQDIWSGSYNEQFF.

This clone was counted a few times. J is TRBJ1-2 and V is TRBV18, with 8 bases matching TRBD1. Looked up from germline, CDR1 is KGHSH and CDR2 is LQKENI. The CDR3 spans 15 residues. Trimming cost V 4 bases and J 6 bases; bases outside gene matches: 10. DNA for the CDR3: TGTGCCAGCTCACAACAGACAGGGGCTGGGGATGGCTACACCTTC. Residues: CASSQQTGAGDGYTF.

The genes are TRBV28 and TRBJ1-5, with D unresolved. V lost 8 bases and J lost 0, with 8 bases in between. The germline V gene has CDR1 MDHEN and CDR2 SYDVKM. The CDR3 is 13 amino acids. For the CDR3, the DNA is TGTGCCAGCCGGAGGGATAGCAATCAGCCCCAGCATTTT. It specifies CASRRDSNQPQHF.

This chain joins TRBV19 and TRBJ2-1; 7 bases align to TRBD2. The CDR3 extends over 18 amino acids. CDR1 and CDR2 (germline): LNHDA, SQIVND (reference sequence). V gave up 4 bases and J gave up 0 bases; unmatched junction bases: 12. CDR3 loop: CASSTRSLRGSSYNEQFF. The CDR3 nucleotides read TGTGCCAGTAGTACTCGATCCCTACGCGGGAGCTCCTACAATGAGCAGTTCTTC.

V is TRBV28 and J is TRBJ2-7; D ambiguous. Trimming cost V 6 bases and J 0 bases, with 6 bases left between them. Per the germline V gene, CDR1 is MDHEN and CDR2 is SYDVKM. There are 12 residues in the CDR3. CDR3 residues: CASSLTSYEQYF. For the CDR3, the DNA is TGTGCCAGCAGCCTAACCTCCTACGAGCAGTACTTC.

The V gene is TRBV28, the J gene TRBJ1-4; unclear D gene. Trimming removed 4 bases at V and 7 bases at J, with 13 bases between. Germline V CDR1 and CDR2: MDHEN, SYDVKM. The CDR3 loop spans 14 amino acids. As DNA, the CDR3 is TGTGCCAGCAGTTCAAGCGGGGTCGGTGAAAAACTGTTTTTT. Translation: CASSSSGVGEKLFF.

The J gene is TRBJ2-1, the V gene TRBV5-1, with a tentative D call TRBD2 (6 bases). Germline assignment: CDR1 SGHRS and CDR2 YFSETQ. The V gene lost 5 bases and the J gene lost 4 bases, with 16 bases spanning the gap. CDR3 size: 15 residues. The CDR3 reads CASSLVAETYNEQFF. CDR3 in DNA: TGCGCCAGCAGTTTAGTAGCGGAGACATACAATGAGCAGTTCTTC.